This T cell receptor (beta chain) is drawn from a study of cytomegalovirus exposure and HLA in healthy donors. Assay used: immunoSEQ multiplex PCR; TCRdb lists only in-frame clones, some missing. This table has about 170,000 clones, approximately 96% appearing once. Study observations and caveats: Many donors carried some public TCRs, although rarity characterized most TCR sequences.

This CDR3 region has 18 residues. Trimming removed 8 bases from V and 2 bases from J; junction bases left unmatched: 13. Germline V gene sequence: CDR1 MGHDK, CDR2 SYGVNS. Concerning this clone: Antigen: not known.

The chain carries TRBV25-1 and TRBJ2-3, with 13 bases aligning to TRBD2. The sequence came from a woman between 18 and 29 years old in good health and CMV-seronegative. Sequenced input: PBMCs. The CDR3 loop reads CASVSGIGLAGVTDTQYF. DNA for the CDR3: TGTGCCAGCGTATCAGGCATTGGACTAGCGGGGGTCACAGATACGCAGTATTTT.